These T cell receptor beta chains were read from a single sample in a study of T-cell reconstitution after alpha-beta-depleted transplantation in children. Via MiXCR, TCRdb re-called the PCR reads, giving one row per CDR3 protein. The sample lists approximately 800,000 distinct CDR3 sequences, 15% to 20% occurring once. The starting material was PBMCs, mostly from graft donor cells, obtained 360 days after TCRalphabeta/CD19-depleted stem cell transplant. These receptors all stem from a male patient aged 10 to 17 who had a stem cell transplant for acute lymphoblastic leukemia, so the T cells may come from the graft donor. CDR3s include the opening cysteine and the closing phenylalanine or tryptophan. The D gene is left open where the match is weak. Clone size is given for some rows only: seen once, a few or many times, or a class if the clone is expanded.

CDR3 protein,CDR3 DNA,J gene,V gene,CDR3 length,clone size,D gene
CASSQYLTGYNEQFF,TGCGCCAGCAGCCAATACTTAACAGGGTACAATGAGCAGTTCTTC,TRBJ2-1,TRBV4-1,15,NA,NA
CATSDLTSGRDEQFF,TGTGCCACCAGTGATTTGACTAGCGGGAGGGATGAGCAGTTCTTC,TRBJ2-1,TRBV24-1,15,few,TRBD2
CASSRYSNQPQHF,TGTGCCAGCAGCCGCTACAGCAATCAGCCCCAGCATTTT,TRBJ1-5,TRBV3-1,13,many,NA
CASSLGPTGGSSYNEQFF,TGTGCCAGCAGCTTAGGCCCAACGGGAGGTAGCTCCTACAATGAGCAGTTCTTC,TRBJ2-1,TRBV7-2,18,few,TRBD2
CASSNEPPGGETQYF,TGTGCCAGCAGCAACGAACCGCCTGGGGGAGAGACCCAGTACTTC,TRBJ2-5,TRBV28,15,NA,NA
CATSLGKMTDTQYF,TGTGCCACCAGTTTGGGGAAGATGACAGATACGCAGTATTTT,TRBJ2-3,TRBV15,14,few,NA
CASSRTGMGQPQHF,TGTGCCAGCAGCCGGACAGGGATGGGTCAGCCCCAGCATTTT,TRBJ1-5,TRBV12-3/TRBV12-4,14,many,TRBD1
CSARQTHNQPQHF,TGCAGTGCTAGACAGACCCACAATCAGCCCCAGCATTTT,TRBJ1-5,TRBV20-1,13,few,NA
CASSLVSGTTSEQYF,TGCGCCAGCAGCTTGGTTTCCGGGACTACCTCCGAGCAGTACTTC,TRBJ2-7,TRBV5-1,15,few,TRBD2
CASSRDWGDEQYF,TGCGCCAGCAGCCGGGACTGGGGGGACGAGCAGTACTTC,TRBJ2-7,TRBV5-1,13,few,NA
CASSQDPTSGQPPYEQYF,TGCGCCAGCAGCCAAGACCCGACTAGCGGGCAACCCCCCTACGAGCAGTACTTC,TRBJ2-7,TRBV4-1,18,few,TRBD2
CAWSVKGGSTEAFF,TGTGCCTGGAGTGTAAAGGGAGGGAGCACTGAAGCTTTCTTT,TRBJ1-1,TRBV30,14,few,NA
CSARVSGVYNEQFF,TGCAGTGCTAGAGTCTCGGGGGTTTACAATGAGCAGTTCTTC,TRBJ2-1,TRBV20-1,14,few,NA
CASSYSTGEGRANTEAFF,TGTGCCAGCAGTTACTCGACTGGGGAGGGGAGGGCGAACACTGAAGCTTTCTTT,TRBJ1-1,TRBV6-5,18,many,NA
CSARGQDSYEQYF,TGCAGTGCTAGGGGCCAGGATTCCTACGAGCAGTACTTC,TRBJ2-7,TRBV20-1,13,NA,NA
CASSHGTGYGTDTQYF,TGCGCCAGCAGCCACGGGACAGGGTACGGCACAGATACGCAGTATTTT,TRBJ2-3,TRBV4-1,16,NA,TRBD1
CASSLDPGTGREKLFF,TGTGCCAGCAGCTTGGACCCCGGGACAGGAAGAGAAAAACTGTTTTTT,TRBJ1-4,TRBV5-6,16,NA,TRBD1
CAISESLAGVSPHEQYF,TGTGCCATCAGTGAGAGCCTAGCGGGAGTCAGTCCCCACGAGCAGTACTTC,TRBJ2-7,TRBV10-3,17,few,TRBD2
CASSFTRVMNTEAFF,TGTGCCAGCAGTTTCACCAGGGTAATGAACACTGAAGCTTTCTTT,TRBJ1-1,TRBV27,15,few,NA
CASSGSGSRHEQFF,TGTGCCAGCAGCGGTAGCGGGAGTCGACACGAGCAGTTCTTC,TRBJ2-1,TRBV9,14,few,TRBD2
CSASRSGTQPQHF,TGCAGTGCTAGTCGGTCCGGGACTCAGCCCCAGCATTTT,TRBJ1-5,TRBV20-1,13,few,NA
CSVSGTGGYGYTF,TGCAGCGTCTCCGGGACAGGGGGCTATGGCTACACCTTC,TRBJ1-2,TRBV29-1,13,few,TRBD1
CASSRTSNTEAFF,TGTGCCAGCTCACGTACATCGAACACTGAAGCTTTCTTT,TRBJ1-1,TRBV18,13,NA,NA
CSKRTSGKDEQFF,TGCAGTAAACGGACTAGCGGAAAGGATGAGCAGTTCTTC,TRBJ2-1,TRBV20-1,13,many,TRBD2
CASSPPPLAPSSYEQYF,TGTGCCAGCAGTCCTCCCCCGCTAGCGCCCAGCTCCTACGAGCAGTACTTC,TRBJ2-7,TRBV6-1,17,few,NA
CASSIGRATYEQYF,TGTGCCAGCAGCATTGGACGGGCGACTTACGAGCAGTACTTC,TRBJ2-7,TRBV5-6,14,few,NA
CASSGQFSGNTIYF,TGTGCCAGCAGTGGACAGTTCTCTGGAAACACCATATATTTT,TRBJ1-3,TRBV2,14,NA,NA
CASSQGSLGIRELFF,TGTGCCAGCAGCCAAGGGTCTTTAGGGATCCGGGAGCTGTTTTTT,TRBJ2-2,TRBV3-1,15,NA,NA
CASSLLAGVTFYEQYF,TGCGCCAGCAGCTTACTAGCGGGAGTTACTTTCTACGAGCAGTACTTC,TRBJ2-7,TRBV5-1,16,NA,TRBD2
CSAGRDIMNTEAFF,TGCAGTGCCGGGCGGGACATCATGAACACTGAAGCTTTCTTT,TRBJ1-1,TRBV20-1,14,few,NA
CATSGLAGGLQETQYF,TGTGCCACCAGTGGACTAGCGGGAGGGCTGCAAGAGACCCAGTACTTC,TRBJ2-5,TRBV24-1,16,many,TRBD2
CASSLRQVGEQFF,TGCGCCAGCAGCCTACGACAGGTCGGTGAGCAGTTCTTC,TRBJ2-1,TRBV5-1,13,NA,NA
CASSFQGSYNEQFF,TGCGCCAGCAGCTTCCAGGGCTCCTACAATGAGCAGTTCTTC,TRBJ2-1,TRBV27,14,many,NA
CASRRTGTYNEQFF,TGTGCCAGCAGACGGACAGGGACCTACAATGAGCAGTTCTTC,TRBJ2-1,TRBV27,14,NA,TRBD1
CASSFLGERNIQYF,TGTGCCAGCAGTTTTTTGGGAGAGAGGAACATTCAGTACTTC,TRBJ2-4,TRBV28,14,few,NA
CASSLEAQGLRGETQYF,TGTGCCAGCAGCTTAGAGGCCCAGGGGTTGAGGGGAGAGACCCAGTACTTC,TRBJ2-5,TRBV7-6,17,NA,NA
CSAHTDRVTEAFF,TGCAGCGCCCACACGGACAGGGTCACTGAAGCTTTCTTT,TRBJ1-1,TRBV29-1,13,few,TRBD1
CASSLARMYEQYF,TGCGCCAGCAGCTTGGCCCGCATGTACGAGCAGTACTTC,TRBJ2-7,TRBV5-1,13,NA,NA
CASSPTRSGGYTF,TGTGCCAGCAGCCCAACGCGTAGTGGGGGCTACACCTTC,TRBJ1-2,TRBV7-3,13,NA,NA
CRANRALNTEAFF,TGCAGAGCGAACAGGGCGCTGAACACTGAAGCTTTCTTT,TRBJ1-1,TRBV29-1,13,NA,NA
CASSSSGAGLKNEQFF,TGTGCCAGCAGCTCGAGTGGGGCAGGGCTTAAGAATGAGCAGTTCTTC,TRBJ2-1,TRBV7-6,16,NA,NA
CASSQVQTRPYEQYF,TGCGCCAGCAGCCAAGTCCAGACTAGGCCCTACGAGCAGTACTTC,TRBJ2-7,TRBV4-1,15,few,NA
CATSERYSGTRTDTQYF,TGTGCCACCAGCGAGAGGTATAGCGGGACCCGCACAGATACGCAGTATTTT,TRBJ2-3,TRBV15,17,few,TRBD2
CASSYRWRGPNSPLHF,TGTGCCAGCAGTTACAGATGGAGGGGGCCTAATTCACCCCTCCACTTT,TRBJ1-6,TRBV6-5,16,NA,TRBD1
CSVAGTSGSDEQFF,TGCAGCGTTGCCGGGACTAGCGGGAGTGATGAGCAGTTCTTC,TRBJ2-1,TRBV29-1,14,NA,TRBD2